Listed below are T cell receptor beta chains from one sample, sequenced in a study of glioma-infiltrating T cells. MiXCR was run by TCRdb on the multiplex PCR reads, yielding one entry per CDR3 protein. Of 9,500 to 13,000 distinct CDR3 sequences in the sample, approximately 58% were seen once. Sequenced sample: glioma tissue, nonneoplastic brain tissue, or PBMCs (not recorded which). These receptor sequences come from a human donor with low-grade glioma or glioblastoma, undergoing nonglioma brain surgery, or in good health (not recorded which). Both conserved end residues are part of each CDR3. The order of the fields is J gene, D gene, clone size, CDR3 length, V gene, CDR3 DNA, CDR3 protein. D genes are given only for firm matches. Size tells how often a clone was seen (once, few, many) or the class of an expanded clone, and some rows leave it out.

>TRBJ2-7|TRBD1|medium-sized|14|TRBV28
TGTGCCAGCACCGGGACAGCGTACTCCTACGAGCAGTACTTC
CASTGTAYSYEQYF
>TRBJ1-4|.|.|13|TRBV20-1
TGCAGTGCTAGTCAAAAAAGAAATAAAAAACTGTTTTTT
CSASQKRNKKLFF
>TRBJ1-2|TRBD1|once|15|TRBV7-9
TGTGCCAGCATCGATCTTGGGACAGGGGGAAAGGTCTACACCTTC
CASIDLGTGGKVYTF
>TRBJ2-1|TRBD2|medium-sized|18|TRBV4-3
TGCGCCAGCAGCCAGCCTAGCGGGAACAATGATTACTACAATGAGCAGTTCTTC
CASSQPSGNNDYYNEQFF
>TRBJ1-5|.|.|12|TRBV20-1
TGCATTGTACAGGGCCCCAATCATCCCCATCATTTT
CIVQGPNHPHHF
>TRBJ1-1|.|medium-sized|12|TRBV20-1
TGCAGTGCTAGAGCTCCGGGGGGTGAAGCTTTCTTT
CSARAPGGEAFF
>TRBJ1-2|TRBD1|.|12|TRBV20-1
TGCAGTGCTAGAATACAGGGGGCAGGCTACACCTTC
CSARIQGAGYTF
>TRBJ2-1|.|medium-sized|16|TRBV6-6
TGTGCCAGCAGTTACATGGGACTAGGGGGCCGAGGTGAGCAGTTCTTC
CASSYMGLGGRGEQFF
>TRBJ2-3|.|.|14|TRBV4-1
TGCGCCAGCAGCAAAGATTCCAGCATAGATAAGCAGTATTTT
CASSKDSSIDKQYF
>TRBJ1-1|TRBD1|.|14|TRBV6-2/TRBV6-3
TGTGCCAGCAGTCCCTGGGGACAGGGAACGGAAGCTTTCTTT
CASSPWGQGTEAFF
>TRBJ2-5|TRBD2|.|14|TRBV7-2
TGTGCCAGCATCTTCCTAGCGGGAGAGCAGACCCATTACTTC
CASIFLAGEQTHYF
>TRBJ2-7|.|.|12|TRBV29-1
TGCAGCTGTACGGGCAACTCCTACGAGCAGTACTTC
CSCTGNSYEQYF
>TRBJ2-5|.|medium-sized|12|TRBV20-1
TGCAGTGCCCCGTGGGGAGGAGAGACCCAGTACTTC
CSAPWGGETQYF
>TRBJ2-3|.|.|16|TRBV9
TGTGCCGGCAGTGATTCCGGGACAATTTCCAAAGATACGCAGTATTTT
CAGSDSGTISKDTQYF